These T cell receptor beta chains were read from a single sample in a study of naive and memory T cell subsets. TCRdb re-called the UMI-ligation and nested PCR reads with MiXCR, one entry per CDR3 protein. Among some 110,000 distinct CDR3 sequences listed, 36% were seen once. The specimen sequenced was central memory CD4+ T cells from blood. All receptors come from a human donor in good health. Each CDR3 is given with its conserved first and last residue. D genes are given only for firm matches. Rows give clone size only sometimes, using once, few, many, or a class for an expanded clone.

D | size | J | V | DNA | CDR3
. | few | TRBJ2-4 | TRBV10-3 | TGTGCCATCAGGGGGACATCTGAAAACATTCAGTACTTC | CAIRGTSENIQYF
TRBD1 | few | TRBJ1-1 | TRBV7-2 | TGTGCCAGCAGTTCAAGACAGGGTACTGAAGCTTTCTTT | CASSSRQGTEAFF
TRBD1 | . | TRBJ1-2 | TRBV6-5 | TGTGCCAGCAGTTACTCGAGCAGGGGGCGCGACTATGGCTACACCTTC | CASSYSSRGRDYGYTF
TRBD2 | few | TRBJ2-5 | TRBV28 | TGTGCCAGCGTCGAAGCGGGAGGGCCGGGAAAGACCCAGTACTTC | CASVEAGGPGKTQYF
. | . | TRBJ2-7 | TRBV19 | TGTGCCAGTACCTACGCGACAGGCGTAGGAACCTACGAGCAGTACTTC | CASTYATGVGTYEQYF
. | . | TRBJ2-3 | TRBV5-6 | TGTGCCAGCAGCGACGGTCCCGGACGCGATACGCAGTATTTT | CASSDGPGRDTQYF
. | . | TRBJ2-3 | TRBV9 | TGTGCCAGCAGCGTAGCCATGGATACGCAGTATTTT | CASSVAMDTQYF
. | few | TRBJ2-1 | TRBV28 | TGTGCCAGCAGAAATTCGGCGGCTCCCTACAATGAGCAGTTCTTC | CASRNSAAPYNEQFF
. | . | TRBJ1-4 | TRBV15 | TGTGCCACCAGCAGAGATGGGTCTCGGCAGGGTAGGAATGAAAAACTGTTTTTT | CATSRDGSRQGRNEKLFF
. | many | TRBJ2-5 | TRBV11-2 | TGTGCCAGCAGCAAAGGGGGGGAGACCCAGTACTTC | CASSKGGETQYF
. | once | TRBJ1-1 | TRBV7-9 | TGTGCCAGCAGCCGGTGGACTGAAGCTTTCTTT | CASSRWTEAFF
TRBD2 | few | TRBJ2-3 | TRBV29-1 | TGCAGCGTTGAATCAAGCGGGGGATTCACAGATACGCAGTATTTT | CSVESSGGFTDTQYF
. | few | TRBJ1-5 | TRBV11-2 | TGTGCCAGCAGCGCACAGGGTGGCAATCAGCCCCAGCATTTT | CASSAQGGNQPQHF
TRBD1 | . | TRBJ2-6 | TRBV2 | TGTGCCAGCAGACGGTCGGGACAGGGGTCTGGGGCCAACGTCCTGACTTTC | CASRRSGQGSGANVLTF
. | few | TRBJ1-1 | TRBV11-3 | TGTGCCAGCAGCTTAGACGGCGGTGGAGTAGCTGAAGCTTTCTTT | CASSLDGGGVAEAFF
TRBD2 | . | TRBJ2-1 | TRBV20-1 | TGCAGTGCTAGGGGACTAGCGGAGAACATCTACAATGAGCAGTTCTTC | CSARGLAENIYNEQFF
TRBD2 | . | TRBJ2-1 | TRBV4-2 | TGTGCCAGCAGCCCCGGGACTAGCGGCGAGAATGAGCAGTTCTTC | CASSPGTSGENEQFF
. | . | TRBJ1-1 | TRBV6-6 | TGTGCCAGCAGTTACTCGATTGGGCGAGGGGGCACTGAAGCTTTCTTT | CASSYSIGRGGTEAFF
TRBD1 | many | TRBJ2-7 | TRBV29-1 | TGCAGCGTCCTCAGGGGGCTAGGAGAGCAGTACTTC | CSVLRGLGEQYF
TRBD1 | . | TRBJ1-4 | TRBV18 | TGTGCCAGCTCACCGGGACAGGGACGAGAAAAACTGTTTTTT | CASSPGQGREKLFF
TRBD2 | . | TRBJ2-1 | TRBV5-6 | TGTGCCAGCAGCTGGACCGGACCAGCGGGAGCGGACAATGAGCAGTTCTTC | CASSWTGPAGADNEQFF
. | . | TRBJ1-3 | TRBV11-3 | TGTGCCAGCAGCTTAGGGACAGCGGGCTCTGGAAACACCATATATTTT | CASSLGTAGSGNTIYF
. | few | TRBJ2-3 | TRBV18 | TGTGCCAGCCAACACCGGTTCCAGGGCACAGATACGCAGTATTTT | CASQHRFQGTDTQYF
. | . | TRBJ1-1 | TRBV6-2/TRBV6-3 | TGTGCCAGCAAGCGGGGGAACACTGAAGCTTTCTTT | CASKRGNTEAFF
. | . | TRBJ2-2 | TRBV7-9 | TGTGCCAGCAGCTTCCCCGGGAGCTTGGCCGGGGAGCTGTTTTTT | CASSFPGSLAGELFF
. | . | TRBJ2-2 | TRBV9 | TGTGCCAGCAGCGTATACACCGGGGAGCTGTTTTTT | CASSVYTGELFF
TRBD2 | few | TRBJ2-3 | TRBV25-1 | TGTGCCAGCAGTGAATCGGGGACTAGCCGCGATACGCAGTATTTT | CASSESGTSRDTQYF